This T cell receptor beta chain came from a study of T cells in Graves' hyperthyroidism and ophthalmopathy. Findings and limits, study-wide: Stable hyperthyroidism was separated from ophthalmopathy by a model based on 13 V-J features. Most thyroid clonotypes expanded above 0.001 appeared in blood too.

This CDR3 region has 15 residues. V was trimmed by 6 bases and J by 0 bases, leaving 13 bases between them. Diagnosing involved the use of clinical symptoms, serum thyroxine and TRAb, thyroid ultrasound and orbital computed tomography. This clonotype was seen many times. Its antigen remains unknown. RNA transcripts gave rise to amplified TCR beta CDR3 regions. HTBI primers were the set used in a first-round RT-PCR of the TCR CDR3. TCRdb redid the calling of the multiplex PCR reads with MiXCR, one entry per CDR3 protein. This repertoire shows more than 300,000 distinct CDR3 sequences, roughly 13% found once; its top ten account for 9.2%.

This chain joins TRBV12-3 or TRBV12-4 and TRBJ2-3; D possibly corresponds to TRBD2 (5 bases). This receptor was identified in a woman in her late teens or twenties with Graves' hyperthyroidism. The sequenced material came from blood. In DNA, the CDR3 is TGTGCCAGCAGCCCCGGACTCCACAGCACAGATACGCAGTATTTT. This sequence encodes CASSPGLHSTDTQYF.